This T cell receptor beta chain came from a study of OX40 agonist ivuxolimab in advanced cancers. Across the whole study: It was ivuxolimab, an agonistic anti-OX40 (CD134) antibody, that patients were treated with. Patients receiving dose escalation had hepatocellular carcinoma, melanoma, renal cell or head and neck cancer.

This clone was seen more than once but under ten times. The target antigen is unknown. Study results and limitations: CD8+ T cells (on average) carried more expanded clones than CD4+ T cells.

Excluded were patients having autoimmune disease history or systemic immunosuppression. This table comes from immunoSEQ multiplex PCR, and its TCRdb copy is limited to in-frame clones, with some not included. The sample holds roughly 65,000 clones, around 90% seen once. With 3 bases removed from V and 8 bases from J, the gap between germline ends came to 11 bases. CDR1 and CDR2 from the germline V gene are SEHNR and FQNEAQ (reference sequence). The CDR3 loop spans 14 amino acids. The sample here was CD4+ or CD8+ T cells sorted from blood, taken in a trial of the OX40 agonist ivuxolimab. The sequence was collected from an adult with an advanced solid tumor such as melanoma, head and neck, liver or kidney cancer. J is TRBJ1-6 and V is TRBV7-9, with D unresolved. Here the CDR3 reads CASSLGRTDSPLHF. CDR3 coding DNA: TGTGCCAGCAGCTTGGGCAGGACCGATTCACCCCTCCACTTT.